This TCR beta chain was documented in a study of tumor and adjacent non-tumor tissue in lung cancer. Study at large: The cohort had 12 to 13 adenocarcinoma, a couple of squamous cell and 1 small cell patients. Each sample yielded 3.5 million to 4.5 million productive TCRbeta reads on average. Study results and caveats: Patients with more diverse tumor TCRs had worse survival. Significantly higher TCR diversity was found in tumor than normal lung.

This sample's RNA came from whole unsorted tissue. For this clonotype: Its specificity is unknown.

Three rounds of nested PCR, following a modified ARM-PCR protocol, produced the TCRbeta library. MiXCR was run by TCRdb on the multiplex PCR reads, yielding one entry per CDR3 protein. The sample contains under 100,000 distinct CDR3 sequences, nearly 70% of which appear only once. CDR1 LNHDA and CDR2 SQIVND come from the germline V gene (reference sequence). CDR3 length: 15 amino acids. Trimming left V 6 bases short and J 0 bases short, with 9 bases between. This sequence joins TRBV19 and TRBJ2-6; D gene ambiguous. The sequence came from a woman aged 70-85 years with non-small cell lung cancer. Sequencing input: lung tumor tissue. CDR3 in DNA: TGTGCCAGTAGCCCCTACGACTCTGGGGCCAACGTCCTGACTTTC. Protein sequence: CASSPYDSGANVLTF.